These 18 T cell receptor beta chains came from one sample sequenced in a study of early T cells in non-severe SARS-CoV-2 infection. TCRdb reprocessed the 5' RACE reads with MiXCR, giving one entry per CDR3 protein. Among around 27,000 distinct CDR3 sequences listed, 6.6% were seen once. The specimen was whole blood. The receptor source for this set is an adult who was a healthcare worker with PCR-confirmed SARS-CoV-2 infection or an uninfected control (not recorded which).

There are many counts of this clonotype. This chain links TRBV7-9 with TRBJ2-7; D gene uncertain. V was trimmed by 1 base and J by 4 bases, leaving 5 bases between them. In germline, CDR1 is SEHNR, CDR2 FQNEAQ (reference sequence). The CDR3 loop spans 12 amino acids. CDR3 in DNA: TGTGCCAGCAGCTTAGAAGCGTACGAGCAGTACTTC. This gives the protein CASSLEAYEQYF.

The table lists this clonotype with a few counts. The J gene is TRBJ1-6, the V gene TRBV4-3, with D unclear. Germline CDR1 LGHNA, CDR2 YSLEER. V was shortened by 0 bases and J by 7 bases, with 10 bases between the two germline ends. The CDR3 is made up of 15 amino acids. The CDR3: CASSQDWGTNSPLHF. The CDR3 coding sequence is TGCGCCAGCAGCCAAGACTGGGGTACGAATTCACCCCTCCACTTT.

In its sample, this clonotype was seen many times. The chain uses TRBV12-3 or TRBV12-4 and TRBJ2-3, with unresolved D. The CDR3 is made up of 11 amino acids. The V and J ends lost 6 bases and 5 bases respectively, with 6 bases between them. This CDR3 is CASRLVDTQYF. For the CDR3, the DNA is TGTGCCAGCAGATTGGTAGATACGCAGTATTTT.

In this sample, this clonotype turned up many times. V usage is TRBV19 and J usage is TRBJ2-6; D gene unclear. The CDR3 covers 16 residues. Germline V gives CDR1 LNHDA, CDR2 SQIVND (reference sequence). V dropped 4 bases and J dropped 0 bases, with 10 bases sitting between them. CDR3 amino acids: CASSRGFSSGANVLTF. DNA for the CDR3: TGTGCCAGTAGTAGGGGATTTAGCTCTGGGGCCAACGTCCTGACTTTC.

This clonotype was seen at least ten times. V and J are TRBV4-2 and TRBJ1-5; D is ambiguous. Germline-derived CDR1 and CDR2 are LGHNA and YNFKEQ. The CDR3 totals 14 residues. Trimming removed 5 bases from V and 0 bases from J, with 8 bases in between. The CDR3: CASSAGYSNQPQHF. CDR3 DNA sequence: TGTGCCAGCAGCGCGGGGTATAGCAATCAGCCCCAGCATTTT.

This clonotype came up many times. This rearrangement joins TRBV6-1 to TRBJ2-5; TRBD2 aligns across 11 bases. V lost 4 bases, J lost 1 base, and 2 bases stayed unmatched. Germline values: CDR1 MNHNS, CDR2 SASEGT. This CDR3 is built from 15 residues. The CDR3 region is CASSVSGGAQETQYF. As DNA, the CDR3 is TGTGCCAGCAGTGTTAGCGGGGGGGCCCAAGAGACCCAGTACTTC.

In this sample, this clonotype turned up many times. The chain joins TRBV7-3 to TRBJ2-1; 14 positions match TRBD2. The V and J ends lost 5 bases and 10 bases, in that order; junction bases with no gene match: 7. Looked up from germline, CDR1 is SGHTA and CDR2 is FQGTGA. CDR3 length: 15 residues. The CDR3 reads CASSKGLAGVTEQFF. DNA for the CDR3: TGTGCCAGCAGCAAGGGACTAGCGGGAGTTACCGAGCAGTTCTTC.

This clonotype was recorded at least ten times. V gene TRBV6-2 or TRBV6-3 combines with J gene TRBJ2-1; 9 positions match TRBD2. V trimming: 6 bases; J trimming: 4 bases; junction bases outside the gene matches: 7. The CDR3 has 15 amino acids. The germline CDR1 and CDR2 sequences are MNHEY and SVGEGT. CDR3 loop: CASRPGLAGYNEQFF. The CDR3 coding sequence is TGTGCCAGCAGACCGGGACTAGCAGGTTACAATGAGCAGTTCTTC.

This clonotype was detected ten times or more. A junction boundary mismatches the germline segment, possibly from a read error. The chain combines TRBV7-7 with TRBJ2-2, with TRBD1 as a possible D gene (6 bases). The length of the CDR3 is 14 residues. The germline gives CDR1 SSHAT, CDR2 FNYEAQ (reference sequence). The DNA for the CDR3 is TGTGCTAGCAGCCGAGTACAGGGCTCCGGGGAGCTGTTTTTT. Protein product: CASSRVQGSGELFF.

This clonotype showed up many times. This chain joins TRBV5-1 and TRBJ2-2; 9 nucleotides align to TRBD1. CDR3 length equals 13 residues. V trimming: 5 bases; J trimming: 5 bases; junction bases outside the gene matches: 1. From germline, CDR1 is SGHRS and CDR2 YFSETQ. The CDR3 reads CASRGQGTGELFF. In nucleotides, the CDR3 is TGCGCCAGCAGGGGACAGGGAACCGGGGAGCTGTTTTTT.

There are many counts of this clonotype. The rearrangement uses TRBV11-2 and TRBJ2-1; 7 nucleotides line up with TRBD2. Germline-derived CDR1 and CDR2 are SGHAT and FQNNGV. Losses at the gene ends were 5 bases for V and 9 bases for J; bases not matched to a gene: 10. The CDR3 has 14 amino acids. The CDR3 loop reads CASSLGGPITEQFF. The CDR3 DNA sequence: TGTGCCAGCAGCCTGGGAGGGCCGATCACTGAGCAGTTCTTC.

This clonotype was observed many times. CDR3 bases: TGTGCCAGCTCAGCCTCGGGGAGAAGCCGGGACAGGGGAGCCGAGCAGTACTTC. Translation: CASSASGRSRDRGAEQYF. The J gene is TRBJ2-7, the V gene TRBV18; 10 positions match TRBD1. V lost 5 bases, J lost 6 bases, and 19 bases stayed unmatched. Germline V gene sequence: CDR1 KGHSH, CDR2 LQKENI. This CDR3 has 18 amino acids.

This clonotype was counted ten times or more. This chain connects TRBV6-5 to TRBJ2-7; 10 positions match TRBD1. The CDR3 consists of 17 residues. The ends lost 0 bases at V and 0 bases at J; junction bases unmatched: 5. Germline-derived CDR1 and CDR2 are MNHEY and SVGAGI. Written as DNA, the CDR3 is TGTGCCAGCAGTTACTCAATGGGGACAGGGGTCTCCTACGAGCAGTACTTC. Its translation: CASSYSMGTGVSYEQYF.

This clonotype rates as medium-sized (0.01 to 0.1%). The J gene is TRBJ2-1, the V gene TRBV18, with 12 bases that match TRBD1. This CDR3 comprises 18 residues. The germline CDR1 and CDR2 sequences are KGHSH and LQKENI. Losses at the gene ends were 1 base for V and 5 bases for J; bases not matched to a gene: 9. The CDR3 coding sequence is TGTGCCAGCTCACCACGGTCCCCGGGACAGGGGGCCCACAATGAGCAGTTCTTC. Amino acid sequence: CASSPRSPGQGAHNEQFF. Full variable domain (remainder filled in from reference TRBV18 and TRBJ2-1): NAGVMQNPRHLVRRRGQEARLRCSPMKGHSHVYWYRQLPEEGLKFMVYLQKENIIDESGMPKERFSAEFPKEGPSILRIQQVVRGDSAAYFCASSPRSPGQGAHNEQFFGPGTRLTVL.

This clonotype occurred many times. The rearrangement uses TRBV6-5 and TRBJ2-1; TRBD2 matches 9 bases. The CDR3 length is 15 residues. Germline CDR1 MNHEY, CDR2 SVGAGI. V gave up 0 bases and J gave up 7 bases; unmatched junction bases: 4. The CDR3 DNA sequence: TGTGCCAGCAGTTACTCGACTAGCGGAAAAAATGAGCAGTTCTTC. As protein: CASSYSTSGKNEQFF.

This clonotype occurred many times. The chain combines TRBV12-3 or TRBV12-4 with TRBJ1-1; weak D call: TRBD1 (5 bases). The CDR3 runs 15 residues. The V gene lost 5 bases and the J gene lost 4 bases, with 17 bases spanning the gap. Here the CDR3 reads CASSRGLFGGTEAFF. CDR3 bases: TGTGCCAGCAGTAGAGGGTTGTTCGGGGGCACTGAAGCTTTCTTT.

The CDR3 sequence is CASSLFGGSLQETQYF. The DNA of the CDR3 is TGTGCCAGCAGCTTGTTCGGCGGGAGCCTCCAAGAGACCCAGTACTTC. The chain combines TRBV7-2 with TRBJ2-5; TRBD2 matches at 7 bases. Germline CDR1 SGHTA, CDR2 FQGNSA. This CDR3 comprises 16 residues. J was trimmed by 1 base and V by 3 bases; bases with no gene match: 8.

This sequence joins TRBV30 and TRBJ1-4; D is uncertain. CDR1 and CDR2 from the germline V gene are GTSNPN and SVGIG (reference sequence). Trimming stripped 5 bases from V and 3 bases from J, with 13 bases between. CDR3 length equals 14 residues. The CDR3 sequence is CAWEDGRSNEKLFF. The DNA of the CDR3 is TGTGCCTGGGAGGACGGAAGGTCTAATGAAAAACTGTTTTTT. Filled out from reference TRBV30 and TRBJ1-4, the complete variable domain reads SQTIHQWPATLVQPVGSPLSLECTVEGTSNPNLYWYRQAAGRGLQLLFYSVGIGQISSEVPQNLSASRPQDRQFILSSKKLLLSDSGFYLCAWEDGRSNEKLFFGSGTQLSVL.